The 32 T cell receptor beta chains in this list originate from one sample, sequenced in a study of T cells after posttransplantation cyclophosphamide. This table comes from immunoSEQ multiplex PCR, and its TCRdb copy is limited to in-frame clones, with some not included. The repertoire has roughly 30,000 clones, 80% to 90% of them found once; the top ten carry around 14%. Sequencing was carried out using PBMCs. The receptor source for this set is a woman in her thirties or forties with a blood cancer, CMV-positive, and with a related stem cell donor.

This chain links TRBV7-9 with TRBJ2-2; 7 bases are shared with TRBD1. The germline gives CDR1 SEHNR, CDR2 FQNEAQ (reference sequence). This CDR3 comprises 15 residues. Trimming at V came to 1 base and at J to 3 bases, leaving 2 bases not matched to a gene. The CDR3 DNA reads as TGTGCCAGCAGCTTAGGGCAGGGGGACACCGGGGAGCTGTTTTTT. Amino acids: CASSLGQGDTGELFF.

The chain carries TRBV7-6 and TRBJ2-2; possible D gene TRBD1, 6 bases. The germline gives CDR1 SGHVS, CDR2 FNYEAQ. This CDR3 is 16 amino acids long. Trimming cost V 5 bases and J 0 bases, with 13 bases left between them. The chain's CDR3 is CASSRIQGANTGELFF. The CDR3 nucleotides read TGTGCCAGCAGCCGTATACAGGGCGCGAACACCGGGGAGCTGTTTTTT.

This chain connects TRBV10-2 to TRBJ2-3; 11 bases map to TRBD1. Trimming removed 2 bases from V and 5 bases from J; junction bases left unmatched: 9. This CDR3 comprises 17 residues. From germline, CDR1 is WSHSY and CDR2 SAAADI. The DNA for the CDR3 is TGCGCCAGCAGTGAGGGTGCCGGGACAGGGGGGGTAGATACGCAGTATTTT. Encoded protein: CASSEGAGTGGVDTQYF.

The V call is TRBV9, the J call TRBJ1-5; weak D call: TRBD1 (5 bases). V lost 0 bases, J lost 7 bases, and 14 bases lay in between. This CDR3 has 15 residues. From germline, CDR1 is SGDLS and CDR2 YYNGEE. The DNA of the CDR3 is TGTGCCAGCAGCGTAGAGGGCAGGGTGGACCAGCCCCAGCATTTT. Its protein is CASSVEGRVDQPQHF.

The chain joins TRBV4-1 to TRBJ1-5, with D perhaps matching TRBD1 (6 bases). CDR3 length: 15 amino acids. The V and J ends lost 5 bases and 4 bases respectively, with 15 bases between them. The germline gives CDR1 MGHRA, CDR2 YSYEKL. The CDR3 nucleotides are TGCGCCAGCAGCGCTCCCCACCAGGGGAATCAGCCCCAGCATTTT. Translating it yields CASSAPHQGNQPQHF.

The chain employs TRBV6-5 and TRBJ2-7, with 8 bases that match TRBD1. CDR1 and CDR2 from the germline V gene are MNHEY and SVGAGI. This CDR3 is 14 amino acids long. The junction had 4 bases not matched to a gene; V was cut back by 2 bases and J by 4 bases. CDR3 DNA: TGTGCCAGCAGTTACGCGCAGGGGGCATACGAGCAGTACTTC. Translating gives CASSYAQGAYEQYF.

The rearrangement uses TRBV29-1 and TRBJ2-1; a possible D gene is TRBD1 (6 bases). Germline CDR1 reads SQVTM; CDR2 reads ANQGSEA. There are 12 residues in the CDR3. The V end lost 8 bases, the J end lost 7 bases, and 15 bases lay between the germline ends. DNA of the CDR3: TGCAGCACGCGAGAGGGGGAGAATGAGCAGTTCTTC. Protein: CSTREGENEQFF.

The chain combines TRBV19 with TRBJ2-3, with 11 bases aligning to TRBD2. The ends lost 4 bases at V and 7 bases at J; junction bases unmatched: 7. The V gene's germline CDR1 is LNHDA and CDR2 SQIVND (reference sequence). The length of the CDR3 is 15 residues. Here the CDR3 reads CASSRLAGGKNTQYF. The CDR3 DNA is TGTGCCAGTAGTAGGCTAGCGGGGGGCAAAAATACGCAGTATTTT.

There are a few counts of this clone. The V call is TRBV18, the J call TRBJ1-2; D gene unclear. CDR1 is KGHSH, CDR2 LQKENI, per germline. V shed 6 bases and J shed 8 bases, with 19 bases lying between them. This CDR3 has 14 residues. Here the CDR3 DNA reads TGTGCCAGCTCCCCCCCCGACTCTTCCGGCGGCTACACCTTC. It encodes CASSPPDSSGGYTF.

This chain uses TRBV6-1 with TRBJ1-5; no clear D gene. This CDR3 is built from 13 residues. Trimming shortened V by 3 bases and J by 2 bases, and 5 bases separated the two germline ends. Germline CDR1 MNHNS, CDR2 SASEGT. The chain's CDR3 is CASSDGGNQPQHF. CDR3 nucleotide sequence: TGTGCCAGCAGTGACGGAGGCAATCAGCCCCAGCATTTT.

This chain uses TRBV19 with TRBJ1-1; tentatively, D is TRBD1 (5 bases). CDR1 and CDR2 (germline): LNHDA, SQIVND (reference sequence). Between the trimmed V and J ends, which lost 5 bases and 1 base, there was a span of 11 bases. CDR3 length: 14 residues. CDR3 nucleotides: TGTGCCAGTAGTGTCGATAGGGGGAACACTGAAGCTTTCTTT. As protein: CASSVDRGNTEAFF.

This rearrangement joins TRBV6-5 to TRBJ1-6; weak D call: TRBD1 (6 bases). This CDR3 has 15 residues. CDR1 is MNHEY, CDR2 SVGAGI, per germline. V was pared by 2 bases and J by 7 bases, with 12 bases between. This CDR3 is CASSYRGGPNSPLHF. The CDR3 DNA follows: TGTGCCAGCAGTTACCGGGGGGGGCCCAATTCACCCCTCCACTTT.

This clone was recorded only once. CDR3 sequence: CASSLDQGANTEAFF. The CDR3 region has the DNA TGTGCCAGCAGCTTAGATCAGGGGGCGAACACTGAAGCTTTCTTT. The chain carries TRBV7-8 and TRBJ1-1; 8 nucleotides line up with TRBD1. The CDR3 spans 15 residues. CDR1 and CDR2 (germline): SGHVS, FQNEAQ. Trimming took 1 base from V and 1 from J; bases not matched to a gene: 2.

The CDR3 sequence: CASNYGGRATEAFF. CDR3 coding DNA: TGTGCCAGTAATTATGGGGGCAGGGCCACTGAAGCTTTCTTT. V gene TRBV19 combines with J gene TRBJ1-1; tentatively, D is TRBD1 (6 bases). Germline CDR1 LNHDA, CDR2 SQIVND (reference sequence). This CDR3 comprises 14 residues. Trimming removed 7 bases from V and 4 bases from J, with 16 bases in between.

This sequence joins TRBV28 and TRBJ1-2; 7 nucleotides match TRBD1. Germline CDR1 and CDR2: MDHEN and SYDVKM. Germline trimming cut 3 bases from V and 8 bases from J; bases unmatched to any gene: 9. This CDR3 spans 14 amino acids. In DNA, the CDR3 is TGTGCCAGCAGTTTTTTAGGGGGCGCGCGGGGCTACACCTTC. It specifies CASSFLGGARGYTF.

V is TRBV5-4 and J is TRBJ1-3; 9 bases are shared with TRBD1. CDR1 and CDR2 (germline): SGHNT, YYREEE (reference sequence). The CDR3 is 15 amino acids. V was pared by 3 bases and J by 4 bases, with 5 bases of the junction left unmatched. The DNA for the CDR3 is TGTGCCAGCAGCTCTGGACAGGGGAGGGGAAACACCATATATTTT. This codes for CASSSGQGRGNTIYF.

The chain uses TRBV9 and TRBJ1-2; TRBD1 is a possible D gene (5 bases). Germline lookup yields CDR1 SGDLS and CDR2 YYNGEE. With 1 base removed from V and 3 bases from J, the gap between germline ends came to 13 bases. This CDR3 has 15 amino acids. Written as DNA, the CDR3 is TGTGCCAGCAGCGTAAGGGCGGGGGAGGACTATGGCTACACCTTC. Its translation is CASSVRAGEDYGYTF.

The chain uses TRBV2 and TRBJ2-7; a weak D match, TRBD2 (5 bases). This CDR3 comprises 16 residues. The germline V gene encodes CDR1 SNHLY and CDR2 FYNNEI. This chain's CDR3 is CAITSPGSGKDYEQYF. The CDR3 DNA follows: TGTGCTATTACCTCCCCGGGAAGCGGAAAGGACTACGAGCAGTACTTC.

The gene calls are TRBV5-6 and TRBJ1-4; the match to TRBD1 covers 7 bases. Germline values: CDR1 SGHDT, CDR2 YYEEEE. J lost 5 bases, V lost 2 bases, and 6 bases had no gene match. The CDR3 is 15 amino acids. The CDR3 loop reads CASSLWYRGNEKLFF. In DNA form, the CDR3 reads TGTGCCAGCAGCTTATGGTACAGGGGCAATGAAAAACTGTTTTTT.

The chain employs TRBV7-9 and TRBJ1-1, with TRBD1 matching over 10 bases. CDR1 and CDR2 from the germline V gene are SEHNR and FQNEAQ (reference sequence). The CDR3 has 16 amino acids. V trimming: 0 bases; J trimming: 3 bases; junction bases outside the gene matches: 4. The CDR3 DNA reads TGTGCCAGCAGCTTAGCGGCCGGACAGGGGGACACTGAAGCTTTCTTT. It is translated as CASSLAAGQGDTEAFF.

V and J are TRBV7-2 and TRBJ1-3; 9 nucleotides line up with TRBD1. The CDR3 is 15 amino acids. CDR1 SGHTA and CDR2 FQGNSA come from the germline V gene. The V gene end was trimmed by 3 bases and the J gene end by 2 bases; junction bases not matched to a gene: 2. The CDR3, as DNA: TGTGCCAGCAGCTTTGGGGACAGGGCTGGAAACACCATATATTTT. It encodes CASSFGDRAGNTIYF.

V and J are TRBV19 and TRBJ2-6; D is undetermined. V was trimmed by 0 bases and J by 2 bases, leaving 5 bases between them. The germline V gene encodes CDR1 LNHDA and CDR2 SQIVND (reference sequence). This CDR3 is 15 amino acids long. DNA of the CDR3: TGTGCCAGTAGTATAGACAGGCCTGGGGCCAACGTCCTGACTTTC. Amino acids: CASSIDRPGANVLTF.

The J gene is TRBJ1-6, the V gene TRBV6-5; D is possibly TRBD1 (5 bases). CDR3 size: 12 residues. Trimming removed 10 bases from V and 9 bases from J, with 13 bases in between. Germline lookup yields CDR1 MNHEY and CDR2 SVGAGI. This chain's CDR3 is CATDQGSSPLHF. CDR3 bases: TGTGCCACCGACCAGGGTTCTTCACCCCTCCACTTT.

The chain has TRBV6-6 and TRBJ2-5; maybe TRBD1 (5 bases). The J call could be wrong; TRBJ2-7 is a better fit for the DNA end. From germline, CDR1 is MNHNY and CDR2 SVGAGI (reference sequence). The CDR3 has 15 residues. The CDR3 reads CASSYSMLDTYEQYF. The DNA of the CDR3 is TGTGCCAGCAGTTACTCGATGCTGGACACCTACGAGCAGTACTTC.

The CDR3 here is CASQPMRGLGNEQYF. CDR3 bases: TGTGCCTCTCAGCCCATGCGGGGCCTCGGCAACGAGCAGTACTTC. The chain joins TRBV2 to TRBJ2-7, with D perhaps TRBD2 (6 bases). Per the germline V gene, CDR1 is SNHLY and CDR2 is FYNNEI. Trimming removed 11 bases at V and 5 bases at J, with 25 bases between. The CDR3 runs to 15 residues.

There are a few counts of this clone. V is TRBV4-2 and J is TRBJ2-2, with D possibly matching TRBD2 (5 bases). The CDR3 is 17 residues long. Trimming removed 5 bases at V and 0 bases at J, with 16 bases between. CDR1 and CDR2 from the germline V gene are LGHNA and YNFKEQ. CDR3 region: CASSLDSDGANTGELFF. The CDR3 bases are TGTGCCAGCAGCTTGGATTCGGACGGGGCGAACACCGGGGAGCTGTTTTTT.

The gene calls are TRBV28 and TRBJ1-5; 7 nucleotides align to TRBD1. V shed 6 bases, J shed 3 bases, and the junction held 8 bases outside the gene matches. The CDR3 consists of 15 residues. Germline CDR1 and CDR2: MDHEN and SYDVKM. In nucleotides, the CDR3 is TGTGCCAGCAGAAAGACAGGGACCCACAATCAGCCCCAGCATTTT. As protein: CASRKTGTHNQPQHF.

CDR3 nucleotide sequence: TGCGCCAGCAGCTTGTACAGGGGGCAACACACTGAAGCTTTCTTT. Translated, it gives CASSLYRGQHTEAFF. V and J are TRBV5-1 and TRBJ1-1; 9 bases line up with TRBD1. Germline CDR1 SGHRS, CDR2 YFSETQ. This CDR3 is built from 15 residues. V lost 1 base to trimming and J lost 3 bases; unmatched junction nucleotides: 4.

For the CDR3, the DNA is TGTGCCAGCAGCACCCGGGAGGACAGGGAATGGGATACGCAGTATTTT. This gives the protein CASSTREDREWDTQYF. V usage is TRBV11-3 and J usage is TRBJ2-3, with D perhaps matching TRBD1 (8 bases). The CDR3 extends over 16 amino acids. Germline CDR1 is SGHNT and CDR2 is YENEEA. The V end was cut by 5 bases, the J end by 6 bases, with 21 bases between.

This chain's CDR3 is CASSQPGRDKSYEQYF. In DNA, the CDR3 is TGCGCCAGCAGCCAACCTGGACGGGACAAGTCCTACGAGCAGTACTTC. The rearrangement uses TRBV4-1 and TRBJ2-7; tentatively, D is TRBD1 (6 bases). The CDR3 has 16 residues. Trimming shortened V by 2 bases and J by 1 base, and 15 bases separated the two germline ends. Germline V CDR1 and CDR2: MGHRA, YSYEKL.

This sequence joins TRBV11-2 and TRBJ2-2; TRBD2 aligns across 14 bases. The CDR3 runs 18 residues. Trimming at V came to 5 bases and at J to 4 bases, leaving 9 bases not matched to a gene. Germline assignment: CDR1 SGHAT and CDR2 FQNNGV. The CDR3 sequence: CASSPRLAGGLGTGELFF. Written as DNA, the CDR3 is TGTGCCAGCAGCCCTCGACTAGCGGGGGGGCTAGGCACCGGGGAGCTGTTTTTT.

This clone was seen only once. V usage is TRBV7-9 and J usage is TRBJ2-1; 9 nucleotides match TRBD2. Germline V gives CDR1 SEHNR, CDR2 FQNEAQ (reference sequence). CDR3 length equals 15 residues. V gave up 3 bases and J gave up 3 bases; unmatched junction bases: 3. The CDR3 is CASSFKRGVYNEQFF. The CDR3 DNA reads as TGTGCCAGCAGCTTCAAGCGGGGGGTCTACAATGAGCAGTTCTTC. Drawing the rest from reference TRBV7-9 and TRBJ2-1, the complete variable domain is DTGVSQNPRHKITKRGQNVTFRCDPISEHNRLYWYRQTLGQGPEFLTYFQNEAQLEKSRLLSDRFSAERPKGSFSTLEIQRTEQGDSAMYLCASSFKRGVYNEQFFGPGTRLTVL.